Listed below are T cell receptor beta chains from one sample, sequenced in a study of shared clonotypes between healthy human individuals. Data came from immunoSEQ multiplex PCR; TCRdb stores just in-frame clones and leaves some out. The repertoire includes about 680,000 clones, about 90% of them detected once, and 24% sits in the top ten. Material for sequencing was naive CD8+ T cells sorted from blood. The source of these receptors is a man aged 25-45 years in good health. Each CDR3 is given with its conserved first and last residue. The D gene is left open where the match is weak. Only part of the rows carry a size: once, few, many, or a class if the clone is expanded.

>TRBV4-1|TRBJ1-1|NA|NA
TGCGCCAGTAGGGCGGCTCCGGGGCAATCTGAAGCTTTCTTT
CASRAAPGQSEAFF
>TRBV7-3|TRBJ2-2|NA|NA
TGTGCCAGCAGCGAAGTTCCCGGGGAGCTGTTTTTT
CASSEVPGELFF
>TRBV10-3|TRBJ2-5|NA|once
TGTGCCATCAGTGAGTCTCTGAGCCAAGAGACCCAGTACTTC
CAISESLSQETQYF
>TRBV13|TRBJ2-7|NA|NA
TGTGCCAGCAGCTTAGGTTACAGGGTCTCCTACGAGCAGTACTTC
CASSLGYRVSYEQYF
>TRBV7-9|TRBJ2-7|TRBD1|once
TGTGCCAGCAGCTTAGGGGGACAGGTTCTCCGGTGGCAGTACTTC
CASSLGGQVLRWQYF
>TRBV11-2|TRBJ2-3|NA|NA
TGTGCCAGCGGAGGGGTTGGGTTCACGCAGTATTTT
CASGGVGFTQYF
>TRBV6-4|TRBJ2-7|TRBD2|NA
TGTGCCAGCGAGCGGGAGTGCTACTACGAGCAGTACTTC
CASERECYYEQYF
>TRBV13|TRBJ2-7|TRBD2|NA
TGTGCCAGCAGCTTAGGAGCGGGAGGGCCCCACGAGCAGTACTTC
CASSLGAGGPHEQYF
>TRBV29-1|TRBJ2-7|TRBD1|NA
TGCAGCGTTGGTAGACAGGGGGCGCGGGGCTACGAGCAGTACTTC
CSVGRQGARGYEQYF
>TRBV28|TRBJ2-7|NA|NA
TGTGCCAGCACCCCCGCCGGGACACCCTACGAGCAGTACTTC
CASTPAGTPYEQYF
>TRBV9|TRBJ2-7|TRBD2|NA
TGTGCCAGCAGCGGGGGAGAGACTAGCGCGTTTGACTACGAGCAGTACTTC
CASSGGETSAFDYEQYF
>TRBV7-6|TRBJ1-4|NA|NA
TGTGCCAGCAGCGTGGTTTCTGGGGATGAAAAACTGTTTTTT
CASSVVSGDEKLFF
>TRBV27|TRBJ2-7|TRBD2|NA
TGTGCCAGCAGTTTATACTCTAGCGGTCCCTACGAGCAGTACTTC
CASSLYSSGPYEQYF
>TRBV6-6|TRBJ1-5|TRBD1|NA
TGTGCCAGCAGCACGGGACAGGGGAGTGATCAGCCCCAGCATTTT
CASSTGQGSDQPQHF
>TRBV30|TRBJ2-3|TRBD2|NA
TGTGCCTGGAGCTACGGGGGGGCCTTCAGCACAGATACGCAGTATTTT
CAWSYGGAFSTDTQYF